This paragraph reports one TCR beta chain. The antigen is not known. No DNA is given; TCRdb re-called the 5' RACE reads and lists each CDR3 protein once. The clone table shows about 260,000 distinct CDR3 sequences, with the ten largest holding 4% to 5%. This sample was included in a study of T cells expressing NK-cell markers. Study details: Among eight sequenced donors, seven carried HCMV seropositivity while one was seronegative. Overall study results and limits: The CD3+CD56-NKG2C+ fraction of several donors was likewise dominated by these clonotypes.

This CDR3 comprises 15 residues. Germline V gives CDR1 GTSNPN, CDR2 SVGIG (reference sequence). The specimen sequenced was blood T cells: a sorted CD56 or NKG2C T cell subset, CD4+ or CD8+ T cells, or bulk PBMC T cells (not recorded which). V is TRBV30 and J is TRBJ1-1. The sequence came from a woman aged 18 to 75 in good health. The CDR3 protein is CAWSVRVLRLAEAFF.